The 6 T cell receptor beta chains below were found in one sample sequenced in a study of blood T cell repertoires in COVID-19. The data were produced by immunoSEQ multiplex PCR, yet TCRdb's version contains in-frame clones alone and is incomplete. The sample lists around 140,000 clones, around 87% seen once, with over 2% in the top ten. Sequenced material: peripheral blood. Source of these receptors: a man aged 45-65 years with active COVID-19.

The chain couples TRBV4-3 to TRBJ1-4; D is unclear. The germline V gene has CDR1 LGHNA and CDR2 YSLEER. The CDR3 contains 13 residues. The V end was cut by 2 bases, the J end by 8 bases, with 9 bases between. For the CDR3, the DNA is TGCGCCAGCAGCCAAAATTCGGGGGAAAAACTGTTTTTT. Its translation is CASSQNSGEKLFF.

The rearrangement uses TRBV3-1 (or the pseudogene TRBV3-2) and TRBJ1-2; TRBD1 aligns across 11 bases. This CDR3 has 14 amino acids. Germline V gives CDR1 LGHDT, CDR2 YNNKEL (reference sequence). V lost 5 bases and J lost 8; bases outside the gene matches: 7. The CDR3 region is CASSYGQGADGYTF. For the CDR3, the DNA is TGTGCCAGCAGCTATGGACAGGGGGCGGACGGCTACACCTTC.

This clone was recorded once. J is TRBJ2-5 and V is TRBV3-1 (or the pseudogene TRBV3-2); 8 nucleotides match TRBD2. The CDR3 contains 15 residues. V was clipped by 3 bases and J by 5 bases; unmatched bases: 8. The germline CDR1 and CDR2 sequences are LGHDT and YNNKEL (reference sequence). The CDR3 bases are TGTGCCAGCAGCCACCCCCCGGGGGGGATTGAGACCCAGTACTTC. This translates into CASSHPPGGIETQYF.

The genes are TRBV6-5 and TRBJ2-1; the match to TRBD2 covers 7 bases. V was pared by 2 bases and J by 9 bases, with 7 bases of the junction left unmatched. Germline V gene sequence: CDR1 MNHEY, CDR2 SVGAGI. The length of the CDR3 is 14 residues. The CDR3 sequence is CASSYPGLSGEQFF. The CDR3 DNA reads TGTGCCAGCAGTTACCCGGGACTATCGGGTGAGCAGTTCTTC.

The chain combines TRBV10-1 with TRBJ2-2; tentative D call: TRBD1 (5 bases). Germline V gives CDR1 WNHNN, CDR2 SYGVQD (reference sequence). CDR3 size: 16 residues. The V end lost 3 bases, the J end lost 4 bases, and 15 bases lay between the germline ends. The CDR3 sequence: CASSEGHQVATGELFF. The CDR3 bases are TGCGCCAGCAGTGAAGGACATCAGGTTGCCACCGGGGAGCTGTTTTTT.

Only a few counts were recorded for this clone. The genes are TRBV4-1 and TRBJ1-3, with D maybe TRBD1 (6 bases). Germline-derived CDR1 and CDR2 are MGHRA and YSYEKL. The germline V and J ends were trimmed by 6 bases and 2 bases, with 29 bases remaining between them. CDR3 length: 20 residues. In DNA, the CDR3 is TGCGCCAGCAGAAACGCAGGGACACTCAAAAAAGGGGCCCCTGGAAACACCATATATTTT. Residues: CASRNAGTLKKGAPGNTIYF.